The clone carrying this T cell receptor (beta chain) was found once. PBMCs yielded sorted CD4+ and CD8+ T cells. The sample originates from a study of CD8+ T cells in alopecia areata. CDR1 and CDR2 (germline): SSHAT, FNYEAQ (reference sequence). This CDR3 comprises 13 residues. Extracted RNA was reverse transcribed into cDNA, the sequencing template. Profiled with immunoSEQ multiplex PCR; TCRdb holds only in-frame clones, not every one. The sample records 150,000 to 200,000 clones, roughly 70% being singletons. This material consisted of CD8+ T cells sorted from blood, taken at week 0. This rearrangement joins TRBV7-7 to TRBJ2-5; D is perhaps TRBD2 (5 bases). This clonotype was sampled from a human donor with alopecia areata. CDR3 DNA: TGTGCTAGCGCAGGCGGTCCCCAAGAGACCCAGTACTTC. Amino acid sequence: CASAGGPQETQYF.